The 21 T cell receptor beta chains reported below all come from one sample, sequenced in a study of lymphopenia after photon versus proton radiotherapy. Here immunoSEQ multiplex PCR was the method, and the copy in TCRdb shows in-frame clones only, minus some. This table holds 25,000 to 35,000 clones, roughly 89% found once. This material consisted of peripheral blood, taken from a patient treated with proton-based radiotherapy. These receptors all stem from a woman in her seventies with pancreatic cancer. Some clones in this sample may be carry-over from other donors' samples.

The chain has TRBV4-1 and TRBJ2-7; D not certain. Germline CDR1 is MGHRA and CDR2 is YSYEKL. The CDR3 consists of 13 residues. V was pared by 0 bases and J by 5 bases, with 8 bases between. CDR3 amino acids: CASSQESYNEQYF. The CDR3 bases are TGCGCCAGCAGCCAAGAGTCTTATAACGAGCAGTACTTC.

This sequence joins TRBV2 and TRBJ1-4; D might be TRBD1 (5 bases). V was shortened by 8 bases and J by 3 bases, with 7 bases between the two germline ends. Germline CDR1 SNHLY, CDR2 FYNNEI. CDR3 length: 12 residues. DNA for the CDR3: TGTGCCAGCGTCAGGGCTAATGAAAAACTGTTTTTT. This sequence encodes CASVRANEKLFF.

This chain links TRBV11-2 with TRBJ2-5, with D perhaps matching TRBD2 (5 bases). Germline-derived CDR1 and CDR2 are SGHAT and FQNNGV. The CDR3 consists of 13 residues. Trimming cost V 5 bases and J 5 bases, with 12 bases left between them. The CDR3: CASSRNSVETQYF. The DNA for the CDR3 is TGTGCCAGCAGCCGTAATAGCGTGGAGACCCAGTACTTC.

The chain carries TRBV4-1 and TRBJ2-6; 7 nucleotides align to TRBD1. This CDR3 is 15 amino acids long. The V gene's germline CDR1 is MGHRA and CDR2 YSYEKL. Trimming took 3 bases from V and 4 from J; bases not matched to a gene: 3. The DNA of the CDR3 is TGCGCCAGCAGCCACACAGGGGTCGGGGCCAACGTCCTGACTTTC. This translates into CASSHTGVGANVLTF.

This clone has only one observation. The V and J genes are TRBV2 and TRBJ1-4; D possibly corresponds to TRBD1 (6 bases). This CDR3 has 14 amino acids. Between the trimmed V and J ends, which lost 6 bases and 8 bases, there was a span of 16 bases. CDR1 and CDR2 (germline): SNHLY, FYNNEI. The DNA of the CDR3 is TGTGCCAGCAGAAGGGGGGCGCTTGGCGAAAAACTGTTTTTT. It translates to CASRRGALGEKLFF.

V and J are TRBV2 and TRBJ1-3, with TRBD1 matching 7 bases. Looked up from germline, CDR1 is SNHLY and CDR2 is FYNNEI. There are 16 residues in the CDR3. J was trimmed by 0 bases and V by 4 bases; bases with no gene match: 6. The CDR3 DNA sequence: TGTGCCAGCAGTGGGCCTACAGGGGACTCTGGAAACACCATATATTTT. Protein product: CASSGPTGDSGNTIYF. Based on the CDR3 plus reference TRBV2 and TRBJ1-3, the full variable domain is EPEVTQTPSHQVTQMGQEVILRCVPISNHLYFYWYRQILGQKVEFLVSFYNNEISEKSEIFDDQFSVERPDGSNFTLKIRSTKLEDSAMYFCASSGPTGDSGNTIYFGEGSWLTVV.

This chain links TRBV19 with TRBJ1-2; a weak D match, TRBD1 (5 bases). The germline gives CDR1 LNHDA, CDR2 SQIVND (reference sequence). Deletions cut 1 base from V and 5 bases from J, with 8 bases between. The CDR3 covers 13 residues. CDR3 sequence: CASSIGRQYGYTF. In nucleotides, the CDR3 is TGTGCCAGTAGTATAGGGCGACAGTATGGCTACACCTTC.

This chain joins TRBV11-1 and TRBJ2-3; the D is unclear. Germline lookup yields CDR1 SGHAT and CDR2 FQDESV (reference sequence). V gave up 2 bases and J gave up 5 bases, with 11 bases separating them. This CDR3 region has 14 residues. Here the CDR3 reads CASSLNTWGDTQYF. In nucleotides, the CDR3 is TGTGCCAGCAGCTTAAATACATGGGGAGATACGCAGTATTTT. Combining the CDR3 with reference TRBV11-1 and TRBJ2-3 gives the whole variable domain EAEVAQSPRYKITEKSQAVAFWCDPISGHATLYWYRQILGQGPELLVQFQDESVVDDSQLPKDRFSAERLKGVDSTLKIQPAELGDSAMYLCASSLNTWGDTQYFGPGTRLTVL.

The V and J genes are TRBV28 and TRBJ2-7; 14 bases agree with TRBD2. The junction had 6 bases not matched to a gene; V was cut back by 6 bases and J by 5 bases. There are 15 residues in the CDR3. CDR1 and CDR2 from the germline V gene are MDHEN and SYDVKM. The CDR3 spells CASRVTSGRVHEQYF. The DNA of the CDR3 is TGTGCCAGCAGGGTGACTAGCGGGAGGGTCCACGAGCAGTACTTC.

The chain has TRBV27 and TRBJ2-7, with TRBD1 matching over 8 bases. The CDR3 covers 14 residues. V gave up 5 bases and J gave up 2 bases; unmatched junction bases: 5. Per germline, CDR1 MNHEY and CDR2 SMNVEV (reference sequence). The CDR3 is CASSPIQGAYEQYF. The CDR3 nucleotides read TGTGCCAGCAGTCCTATACAGGGGGCCTACGAGCAGTACTTC.

V is TRBV30 and J is TRBJ2-1; D remains unclear. This CDR3 comprises 14 residues. V was pared by 1 base and J by 11 bases, with 18 bases between. Germline CDR1 is GTSNPN and CDR2 is SVGIG (reference sequence). The CDR3 DNA reads TGTGCCTGGAGTGCATCCCTAGACACAATGAAGCAGTTCTTC. Protein: CAWSASLDTMKQFF.

The genes are TRBV13 and TRBJ2-1, with 9 nucleotides matching TRBD1. This CDR3 region has 18 residues. CDR1 and CDR2 (germline): PRHDT, FYEKMQ (reference sequence). V dropped 1 base and J dropped 6; count of bases not matched to a gene: 13. CDR3 nucleotides: TGTGCCAGCAGCTTAGATGGTGGGACAGGGCCAAGGAGCAATGAGCAGTTCTTC. Translation gives CASSLDGGTGPRSNEQFF.

V is TRBV10-2 and J is TRBJ2-7, with a weak D call TRBD2 (5 bases). This CDR3 has 14 amino acids. The V end was cut by 5 bases, the J end by 1 base, with 12 bases between. CDR1 is WSHSY and CDR2 is SAAADI in the germline V gene. CDR3 loop: CASSPSGASYEQYF. The CDR3 DNA is TGCGCCAGCAGTCCGAGCGGAGCTTCCTACGAGCAGTACTTC.

This clone was counted a single time. The chain carries TRBV19 and TRBJ2-7, with D perhaps matching TRBD1 (6 bases). The germline CDR1 and CDR2 sequences are LNHDA and SQIVND (reference sequence). V lost 4 bases, J lost 6 bases, and 16 bases lay in between. The CDR3 length is 14 residues. CDR3 region: CASSTTQTGPEQYF. The DNA of the CDR3 is TGTGCCAGTAGTACGACTCAAACAGGGCCCGAGCAGTACTTC.

V is TRBV15 and J is TRBJ2-1; 14 bases map to TRBD2. The J segment lost 9 bases and the V segment lost 6 bases, leaving 10 bases of the junction unmatched. CDR1 and CDR2 from the germline V gene are LNHNV and YYDKDF (reference sequence). This CDR3 contains 16 residues. The CDR3 DNA is TGTGCCACCAGGAGAACCGGGACTAGCGGGAGTGGTGAGCAGTTCTTC. This sequence encodes CATRRTGTSGSGEQFF.

J is TRBJ2-5 and V is TRBV5-1, with a possible D match to TRBD1 (5 bases). Germline V gives CDR1 SGHRS, CDR2 YFSETQ. The CDR3 is 14 amino acids. The V end lost 4 bases, the J end lost 4 bases, and 14 bases lay between the germline ends. The CDR3 is CASSRVTVAETQYF. The CDR3 nucleotides read TGCGCCAGCAGCCGAGTGACAGTAGCAGAGACCCAGTACTTC.

CDR3 sequence (DNA): TGCGCCAGCAGCCAAGATAGGGCTAGCGTCTACGAGCAGTACTTC. Translation gives CASSQDRASVYEQYF. The chain has TRBV4-1 and TRBJ2-7, with a tentative D call TRBD2 (6 bases). The length of the CDR3 is 15 residues. The germline CDR1 and CDR2 sequences are MGHRA and YSYEKL. Deletions cut 0 bases from V and 3 bases from J, with 12 bases between.

This chain links TRBV7-2 with TRBJ2-1; 10 bases are shared with TRBD1. The V segment lost 4 bases and the J segment 0 bases; nucleotides outside the gene matches: 9. In germline, CDR1 is SGHTA, CDR2 FQGNSA. This CDR3 region has 18 residues. The CDR3 DNA is TGTGCCAGCAGCTCAGGACAGGGGGTTCGGAGCTCCTACAATGAGCAGTTCTTC. The encoded protein is CASSSGQGVRSSYNEQFF.

This chain uses TRBV28 with TRBJ2-7; 9 positions agree with TRBD1. CDR3 length: 15 amino acids. Germline CDR1 and CDR2: MDHEN and SYDVKM. V dropped 1 base and J dropped 3; count of bases not matched to a gene: 4. CDR3 loop: CASSLSGQGIYEQYF. The CDR3 DNA is TGTGCCAGCAGTTTATCGGGACAGGGTATCTACGAGCAGTACTTC.

The chain uses TRBV4-1 and TRBJ2-1; TRBD2 agrees at 13 bases. This CDR3 region has 16 residues. Germline CDR1 MGHRA, CDR2 YSYEKL. The V gene end was trimmed by 4 bases and the J gene end by 6 bases; junction bases not matched to a gene: 6. DNA for the CDR3: TGCGCCAGCAGCCGGCTACTAGCGGGAGGGATCAATGAGCAGTTCTTC. This translates into CASSRLLAGGINEQFF.

The chain links TRBV7-9 to TRBJ2-1; tentative D call: TRBD1 (5 bases). Germline-derived CDR1 and CDR2 are SEHNR and FQNEAQ (reference sequence). CDR3 length equals 15 residues. Trimming removed 1 base at V and 9 bases at J, with 16 bases between. The CDR3 loop is CASSLEGWALGEQFF. In DNA, the CDR3 is TGTGCCAGCAGCTTAGAGGGGTGGGCACTGGGTGAGCAGTTCTTC. The variable domain in full, completed from reference TRBV7-9 and TRBJ2-1, reads DTGVSQNPRHKITKRGQNVTFRCDPISEHNRLYWYRQTLGQGPEFLTYFQNEAQLEKSRLLSDRFSAERPKGSFSTLEIQRTEQGDSAMYLCASSLEGWALGEQFFGPGTRLTVL.